This is a list of T cell receptor beta chains from one sample in a study of a mutant IDH1 vaccine in newly diagnosed glioma. Sequenced by immunoSEQ multiplex PCR; TCRdb stores in-frame clones only, minus some. The sample yields tens of thousands of clones, 80% to 90% seen once. The sample here was PBMCs, taken from a glioma patient treated with radiotherapy, temozolomide or both. The receptors shown here come from a man between 18 and 29 years old with glioma. Each CDR3 is given with its conserved first and last residue. D genes are given only for firm matches. Clone size, where shown, is once, few, many, or a class for clones that have expanded.

abundance,len,j_gene,v_gene,d_gene,CDR3aa,CDR3nt
.,15,TRBJ1-1,TRBV4-3,.,CASSWNRERSPEAFF,TGCGCCAGCAGCTGGAACAGGGAAAGGAGTCCTGAAGCTTTCTTT
.,13,TRBJ2-1,TRBV10-3,TRBD1,CAIRGQGADEQFF,TGTGCCATCAGAGGACAGGGGGCAGATGAGCAGTTCTTC
.,14,TRBJ2-7,TRBV6-1,.,CASSKQGPSYEQYF,TGTGCCAGCAGTAAACAGGGACCCAGCTACGAGCAGTACTTC
.,13,TRBJ1-2,TRBV18,.,CASSGGLNYGYTF,TGTGCCAGCTCCGGGGGCTTGAACTATGGCTACACCTTC
.,12,TRBJ1-1,TRBV5-5,.,CASSQTGSEAFF,TGTGCCAGCAGCCAAACAGGTAGTGAAGCTTTCTTT
.,15,TRBJ2-7,TRBV11-2,.,CASSPTNSNAGEQYF,TGTGCCAGCAGCCCGACAAACTCAAATGCCGGGGAGCAGTACTTC
.,15,TRBJ1-2,TRBV15,.,CATSRDPGDGYGYTF,TGTGCCACCAGCAGAGATCCAGGGGACGGCTATGGCTACACCTTC
.,15,TRBJ1-5,TRBV27,.,CASSLSKGQDQPQHF,TGTGCCAGCAGTTTATCGAAGGGGCAGGATCAGCCCCAGCATTTT
.,14,TRBJ1-5,TRBV7-2,.,CASTRDSGYQPQHF,TGTGCCAGCACCAGAGACAGCGGCTATCAGCCCCAGCATTTT
medium-sized,13,TRBJ1-1,TRBV19,.,CASSLSNQNEAFF,TGTGCCAGTAGCCTATCTAACCAAAATGAAGCTTTCTTT
few,14,TRBJ1-1,TRBV13,.,CASSSFEAGPEAFF,TGTGCCAGCAGCTCCTTCGAGGCGGGGCCTGAAGCTTTCTTT
.,12,TRBJ1-1,TRBV6-5,.,CASSYRGGMAFF,TGTGCCAGCAGTTACAGAGGGGGAATGGCTTTCTTT
.,16,TRBJ2-5,TRBV6-5,.,CASSSPRSGGGETQYF,TGTGCCAGCAGTTCCCCGAGATCAGGGGGAGGAGAGACCCAGTACTTC
once,13,TRBJ2-5,TRBV9,.,CASSVGQSETQYF,TGTGCCAGCAGCGTAGGACAGTCAGAGACCCAGTACTTC
.,14,TRBJ1-2,TRBV10-3,.,CAISERRTNYGYTF,TGTGCCATCAGTGAACGGCGGACTAACTATGGCTACACCTTC
once,19,TRBJ1-6,TRBV30,.,CAWSVAGAEENSYNSPLHF,TGTGCCTGGAGTGTAGCCGGGGCCGAAGAGAACTCCTATAATTCACCCCTCCACTTT
few,12,TRBJ1-1,TRBV29-1,.,CSGSTVNTEAFF,TGCAGCGGATCGACTGTGAACACTGAAGCTTTCTTT
once,13,TRBJ1-5,TRBV10-3,TRBD1,CAIRDRENQPQHF,TGTGCCATCAGGGACAGGGAAAATCAGCCCCAGCATTTT
once,18,TRBJ2-7,TRBV14,TRBD2,CASSQDRSGGMKLYEQYF,TGTGCCAGCAGCCAAGATCGGTCGGGAGGTATGAAATTGTACGAGCAGTACTTC
few,14,TRBJ1-1,TRBV4-3,.,CASSQDQMNTEAFF,TGCGCCAGCAGCCAAGATCAAATGAACACTGAAGCTTTCTTT
.,13,TRBJ1-1,TRBV6-5,.,CASRVDIYTEAFF,TGTGCCAGCAGAGTGGACATATACACTGAAGCTTTCTTT
few,13,TRBJ1-2,TRBV5-6,.,CASRLMVMGGYTF,TGTGCCAGCAGACTAATGGTTATGGGTGGCTACACCTTC
.,15,TRBJ2-1,TRBV5-1,.,CASSIYGGFDNEQFF,TGCGCCAGCAGCATCTACGGTGGGTTCGACAATGAGCAGTTCTTC
.,16,TRBJ1-1,TRBV29-1,TRBD1,CSVALSGGGRYTEAFF,TGCAGCGTTGCCCTATCAGGGGGGGGTCGGTACACTGAAGCTTTCTTT
.,13,TRBJ2-7,TRBV28,TRBD1,CASSRHDRGEQYF,TGTGCCAGCAGTCGCCATGACAGGGGCGAGCAGTACTTC
.,16,TRBJ2-7,TRBV7-2,TRBD2,CASSLWGGQGVYEQYF,TGTGCCAGCAGCCTATGGGGAGGGCAGGGTGTCTACGAGCAGTACTTC
.,12,TRBJ1-2,TRBV9,TRBD1,CASNRGKDGYTF,TGTGCCAGTAACAGGGGTAAGGATGGCTACACCTTC
.,14,TRBJ1-1,TRBV6-5,.,CASTVAPGSTEAFF,TGTGCCAGCACTGTCGCCCCAGGGTCCACTGAAGCTTTCTTT
.,11,TRBJ2-7,TRBV2,.,CASTSIYEQYF,TGTGCCAGCACTTCCATCTACGAGCAGTACTTC
.,14,TRBJ2-7,TRBV5-4,.,CASSLDRAWSGQYF,TGTGCCAGCAGCCTTGACCGCGCGTGGTCGGGGCAGTACTTC
.,15,TRBJ2-7,TRBV6-5,.,CASRAVASGPYEQYF,TGTGCCAGCCGCGCGGTGGCTTCAGGCCCCTACGAGCAGTACTTC
.,16,TRBJ2-5,TRBV2,TRBD2,CASNPLRGGRGETQYF,TGTGCCAGCAACCCTCTCCGGGGGGGGAGGGGGGAGACCCAGTACTTC
few,14,TRBJ1-4,TRBV9,.,CASSVGGLGEKLFF,TGTGCCAGCAGCGTAGGGGGGTTGGGTGAAAAACTGTTTTTT
.,14,TRBJ2-7,TRBV25-1,.,CASSEGGLLHEQYF,TGTGCCAGCAGTGAAGGGGGTCTACTCCACGAGCAGTACTTC
.,16,TRBJ2-7,TRBV15,TRBD1,CATSRDTGTGSYEQYF,TGTGCCACCAGCAGAGATACCGGGACAGGGTCCTACGAGCAGTACTTC
.,15,TRBJ2-7,TRBV10-3,.,CAITPGPQVSYEQYF,TGTGCCATCACCCCGGGGCCCCAGGTCTCCTACGAGCAGTACTTC
.,13,TRBJ1-2,TRBV6-5,TRBD1,CASSSGQGIGYTF,TGTGCCAGCAGCTCGGGACAGGGGATTGGCTACACCTTC
once,16,TRBJ1-2,TRBV5-4,TRBD1,CASSQAALTGDYGYTF,TGTGCCAGCAGCCAGGCGGCCCTGACAGGGGACTATGGCTACACCTTC
.,13,TRBJ1-4,TRBV5-1,.,CASSLGSMQKLFF,TGCGCCAGCAGCTTGGGGTCGATGCAAAAACTGTTTTTT
.,17,TRBJ1-2,TRBV4-2,.,CASSQGQGSLGAYGYTF,TGTGCCAGCAGCCAAGGGCAGGGGTCCCTCGGGGCTTATGGCTACACCTTC
.,16,TRBJ1-1,TRBV11-2,.,CASSPDPRGIRTEAFF,TGTGCCAGCAGCCCAGACCCAAGGGGGATCCGCACTGAAGCTTTCTTT
.,11,TRBJ2-7,TRBV6-1,.,CASSKGGEQYF,TGTGCCAGCAGCAAAGGGGGAGAGCAGTACTTC
.,17,TRBJ1-3,TRBV5-1,.,CASSLGSQGTSGNTIYF,TGCGCCAGCAGCTTGGGTTCTCAAGGGACATCTGGAAACACCATATATTTT
.,14,TRBJ2-5,TRBV5-4,.,CASSFEWLQETQYF,TGTGCCAGCAGCTTCGAGTGGCTCCAAGAGACCCAGTACTTC
.,14,TRBJ2-7,TRBV7-6,.,CASSLADLTYEQYF,TGTGCCAGCAGCTTAGCTGACCTTACCTACGAGCAGTACTTC
.,19,TRBJ2-2,TRBV28,TRBD2,CASSLGIQMAWGGTGELFF,TGTGCCAGCAGCCTAGGGATCCAAATGGCTTGGGGGGGGACCGGGGAGCTGTTTTTT
.,15,TRBJ1-2,TRBV7-2,.,CASSLHLTVDYGYTF,TGTGCCAGCAGCTTACATCTGACAGTAGACTATGGCTACACCTTC
.,13,TRBJ1-1,TRBV9,.,CATSTTWNTEAFF,TGTGCCACCTCCACCACCTGGAACACTGAAGCTTTCTTT
.,13,TRBJ2-7,TRBV6-5,.,CASSYSANYEQYF,TGTGCCAGCAGTTACTCGGCAAACTACGAGCAGTACTTC
.,15,TRBJ1-5,TRBV4-2,.,CASSEGGGRVQPQHF,TGTGCCAGCAGCGAAGGTGGGGGGCGCGTTCAGCCCCAGCATTTT